These 5 T cell receptor beta chains share one sample of origin, sequenced in a study of CD8 T cells in ankylosing spondylitis. TCRdb used MiXCR to reprocess the 5' RACE reads, holding one entry per CDR3 protein. The sample yields roughly 240,000 distinct CDR3 sequences, more than 25% seen once. What was sequenced was blood, either unsorted or a sorted T cell fraction (not recorded which). The receptors shown here come from a male donor with ankylosing spondylitis or in good health (not recorded which).

This chain joins TRBV18 and TRBJ2-2, with D unresolved. V was trimmed by 3 bases and J by 5 bases, leaving 13 bases between them. This CDR3 has 15 residues. From germline, CDR1 is KGHSH and CDR2 LQKENI. The CDR3 DNA reads TGTGCCAGCTCACCCCGGAAAGGATGGACCGGGGAGCTGTTTTTT. As protein: CASSPRKGWTGELFF.

At least ten counts were recorded for this clonotype. This sequence joins TRBV12-3 or TRBV12-4 and TRBJ1-2, with 7 bases identical to TRBD1. Trimming at V came to 3 bases and at J to 4 bases, leaving 8 bases not matched to a gene. The CDR3 extends over 15 amino acids. The CDR3 is CASSLVGQGGYGYTF. The CDR3 DNA reads as TGTGCCAGCAGTTTGGTCGGGCAGGGGGGCTATGGCTACACCTTC.

The rearrangement links TRBV12-3 or TRBV12-4 to TRBJ1-2; D remains unclear. The V end lost 4 bases, the J end lost 2 bases, and 5 bases lay between the germline ends. CDR3 length: 12 amino acids. DNA for the CDR3: TGTGCCAGCAGTTACGCCAACTATGGCTACACCTTC. Amino acid sequence: CASSYANYGYTF.

This sequence joins TRBV27 and TRBJ2-7; the match to TRBD1 covers 9 bases. Trimming at V came to 5 bases and at J to 4 bases, leaving 6 bases not matched to a gene. The CDR3 loop spans 14 amino acids. CDR1 and CDR2 from the germline V gene are MNHEY and SMNVEV (reference sequence). CDR3 residues: CASSHRGLVYEQYF. CDR3 nucleotide sequence: TGTGCCAGCAGTCACAGGGGGCTGGTATACGAGCAGTACTTC.

This clonotype was observed a few times. V is TRBV9 and J is TRBJ2-1, with D perhaps given as TRBD1 or TRBD2 (6 bases each). CDR3 length equals 14 residues. Germline loops: CDR1 SGDLS, CDR2 YYNGEE. Trimming pared 3 bases from V and 15 bases from J, leaving 22 bases between. In DNA form, the CDR3 reads TGTGCCAGCAGCGAGGAGGAGGGGGTACAGACTCCGTTCTTC. It translates to CASSEEEGVQTPFF.